The table lists the clone carrying this TCR beta chain with many counts. These data come from a study of T-cell memory formation after mild COVID-19. On the study more broadly: TCR clustering was largely donor specific.

Using constant-segment primers, 5'RACE produced TCR alpha and TCR beta cDNA libraries carrying sample barcodes and UMIs. One entry per CDR3 protein results from TCRdb running MiXCR on the 5' RACE reads. The table shows more than 75,000 distinct CDR3 sequences, with 14% occurring only once. CDR1 and CDR2 (germline): KGHSH, LQKENI. Trimming left V 0 bases short and J 8 bases short, with 11 bases between. This CDR3 region has 14 residues. V usage is TRBV18 and J usage is TRBJ2-1; perhaps TRBD2 as D (5 bases). The sample comprised PBMCs or a T cell subset sorted from them (not recorded which). This sequence was found in an adult woman who had mild COVID-19 (a few samples of this study predate the infection). Cell type and time point are not known. The CDR3 coding sequence is TGTGCCAGCTCACCACCGTCGGGAAAGGATGAGCAGTTCTTC. Translated: CASSPPSGKDEQFF.